This T cell receptor beta chain was profiled in a study of blood T cell repertoires in COVID-19. Study summary: Samples representing acute and convalescent COVID-19 were sourced from the United States, Italy and Spain. PBMCs, B-cell-depleted T cells, or T cells were the source of the cDNA or gDNA that made up the material.

As handled by the study authors: Reference gene primer amplification in the assay estimated nucleated cell counts. Measured with immunoSEQ multiplex PCR; TCRdb has only the in-frame clones, and not every one. V, J and clone size are taken as reported in that table, and D and trimming were inferred from the DNA itself. The sample shows roughly 240,000 clones, 70% to 90% of them seen only once. Sample: peripheral blood. This sequence originates from a man younger than 35 with active or convalescent COVID-19.

The CDR3 protein is CASSLGTSGNEQFF. The CDR3 coding sequence is TGTGCCAGCAGCTTAGGGACTAGCGGGAATGAGCAGTTCTTC. This chain uses TRBV13 with TRBJ2-1; 10 positions match TRBD2. V was pared by 0 bases and J by 7 bases, with 0 bases of the junction left unmatched. The CDR3 is 14 amino acids. Germline V gene data show CDR1 as PRHDT and CDR2 as FYEKMQ (reference sequence).